The 18 T cell receptor beta chains listed next were all sequenced from one sample in a study of blood T cell repertoires in COVID-19. TCRdb's table, derived via immunoSEQ multiplex PCR, lists solely in-frame clones and lacks some. This sample has some 400,000 clones, with roughly 86% found just once. Sequencing was carried out using PBMCs or T cells enriched from blood (not recorded which). These receptors were collected from a man aged 30-40 years who had recovered from COVID-19.

The rearrangement uses TRBV19 and TRBJ1-2; D gene uncertain. This CDR3 has 15 amino acids. Germline V lookup: CDR1 LNHDA, CDR2 SQIVND (reference sequence). Trimming removed 6 bases at V and 0 bases at J, with 14 bases between. The CDR3 reads CASRYEGVTNYGYTF. DNA of the CDR3: TGTGCCAGTAGGTATGAGGGCGTCACTAACTATGGCTACACCTTC.

The chain is built from TRBV6-5 and TRBJ2-3; TRBD1 is a possible D gene (6 bases). Germline CDR1 MNHEY, CDR2 SVGAGI. The CDR3 has 15 residues. V dropped 0 bases and J dropped 5 bases, with 12 bases sitting between them. DNA of the CDR3: TGTGCCAGCAGTTACTCGACATTAGGGGGAGATACGCAGTATTTT. Translated, it gives CASSYSTLGGDTQYF.

This clone was seen a handful of times. CDR3 nucleotide sequence: TGTGCCACCAGCAGAAACGGAGATCAGCCCCAGCATTTT. Translation: CATSRNGDQPQHF. The rearrangement joins TRBV15 to TRBJ1-5; D uncertain. Germline V lookup: CDR1 LNHNV, CDR2 YYDKDF (reference sequence). V lost 2 bases to trimming and J lost 5 bases, with 7 bases between them. CDR3 length: 13 residues.

CDR3 sequence: CASRGQTGSNTEAFF. CDR3 DNA sequence: TGCGCCAGCCGGGGACAAACAGGGTCCAACACTGAAGCTTTCTTT. The chain recombines TRBV10-2 with TRBJ1-1, with a tentative D call TRBD1 (6 bases). The CDR3 extends over 15 amino acids. Trimming cost V 8 bases and J 2 bases, with 18 bases left between them. Germline assignment: CDR1 WSHSY and CDR2 SAAADI.

This clone came up once. The chain employs TRBV5-1 and TRBJ2-2; 11 positions agree with TRBD1. J was trimmed by 4 bases and V by 3 bases; bases with no gene match: 5. Germline-derived CDR1 and CDR2 are SGHRS and YFSETQ. The CDR3 contains 16 residues. The CDR3 coding sequence is TGCGCCAGCAGCTCCGGACAGGGGGCAGGCACCGGGGAGCTGTTTTTT. Amino acids: CASSSGQGAGTGELFF.

The V and J genes are TRBV25-1 and TRBJ2-3; 11 bases are shared with TRBD2. This CDR3 contains 13 residues. The germline V gene has CDR1 MGHDK and CDR2 SYGVNS. The J segment lost 6 bases and the V segment lost 10 bases, leaving 6 bases of the junction unmatched. The CDR3 reads CATRLAGTDTQYF. The CDR3 DNA follows: TGTGCCACTCGACTAGCGGGGACCGATACGCAGTATTTT.

This clone was seen a handful of times. The chain has TRBV7-2 and TRBJ1-1, with TRBD1 identical over 7 bases. V lost 5 bases to trimming and J lost 11 bases; unmatched junction nucleotides: 14. This CDR3 contains 14 residues. Germline V CDR1 and CDR2: SGHTA, FQGNSA. The CDR3 DNA reads as TGTGCCAGCAGCGTAGGGGCGTATAGGGGGCCGGCTTTCTTT. Protein: CASSVGAYRGPAFF.

The chain employs TRBV19 and TRBJ1-5; D perhaps matches TRBD1 (5 bases). V shed 1 base and J shed 8 bases, with 18 bases lying between them. The CDR3 is 16 residues long. Germline-derived CDR1 and CDR2 are LNHDA and SQIVND (reference sequence). The DNA for the CDR3 is TGTGCCAGTAGTATAGGGGTCGGCAGGGCTGAAAAGCCCCAGCATTTT. Translating it yields CASSIGVGRAEKPQHF.

The V call is TRBV2, the J call TRBJ2-1; 11 bases line up with TRBD2. Unmatched junction bases numbered 6, after V lost 6 bases and J lost 5 bases. There are 15 residues in the CDR3. Germline CDR1 and CDR2: SNHLY and FYNNEI. CDR3 bases: TGTGCCAGCAGCGGGACTAGCGGATTCAACAATGAGCAGTTCTTC. Protein: CASSGTSGFNNEQFF.

The chain couples TRBV7-9 to TRBJ1-6; D call uncertain. V shed 3 bases and J shed 7 bases, with 10 bases lying between them. Germline V lookup: CDR1 SEHNR, CDR2 FQNEAQ (reference sequence). This CDR3 contains 14 residues. CDR3 region: CASSLSGGNSPLHF. In nucleotides, the CDR3 is TGTGCCAGCAGCTTGAGTGGCGGGAATTCACCCCTCCACTTT. Looking up the rest from reference TRBV7-9 and TRBJ1-6 gives the full variable domain: DTGVSQNPRHKITKRGQNVTFRCDPISEHNRLYWYRQTLGQGPEFLTYFQNEAQLEKSRLLSDRFSAERPKGSFSTLEIQRTEQGDSAMYLCASSLSGGNSPLHFGNGTRLTVT.

J is TRBJ1-5 and V is TRBV19; TRBD1 matches 8 bases. In germline, CDR1 is LNHDA, CDR2 SQIVND (reference sequence). The trim removed 4 bases at V and 0 bases at J, leaving 8 bases unmatched. The CDR3 has 17 residues. CDR3 sequence reads: CASSNRGQAYSNQPQHF. DNA of the CDR3: TGTGCCAGTAGTAATCGGGGACAGGCTTATAGCAATCAGCCCCAGCATTTT.

The CDR3 here is CASSLSPTYRGGYEQYF. The CDR3 bases are TGTGCCAGCAGCTTATCTCCAACCTACAGGGGGGGCTACGAGCAGTACTTC. V is TRBV11-2 and J is TRBJ2-7, with D possibly TRBD1 on 8 matching bases. Germline-derived CDR1 and CDR2 are SGHAT and FQNNGV. The CDR3 has 17 amino acids. V was cut by 2 bases and J by 3 bases, with 20 bases left in between.

This clone has a single count. The chain couples TRBV6-5 to TRBJ1-2, with D possibly matching TRBD1 (5 bases). The CDR3 runs to 15 residues. Per the germline V gene, CDR1 is MNHEY and CDR2 is SVGAGI. V dropped 2 bases and J dropped 4 bases, with 14 bases sitting between them. The CDR3 sequence: CASSYRGASGYGYTF. CDR3 nucleotides: TGTGCCAGCAGTTACCGCGGGGCTTCTGGCTATGGCTACACCTTC.

The chain employs TRBV5-4 and TRBJ2-3, with D tentatively TRBD2 (6 bases). Germline assignment: CDR1 SGHNT and CDR2 YYREEE (reference sequence). CDR3 length: 15 amino acids. Trimming left V 0 bases short and J 1 base short, with 9 bases between. The DNA for the CDR3 is TGTGCCAGCAGCTTGGAAGGGGAGGGCACAGATACGCAGTATTTT. Protein product: CASSLEGEGTDTQYF.

CDR3 in DNA: TGCGCCAGCGGAGGGCGGGAACACACAGATACGCAGTATTTT. Protein sequence: CASGGREHTDTQYF. The chain has TRBV4-1 and TRBJ2-3, with D possibly being TRBD2 (6 bases). The V and J ends lost 8 bases and 2 bases respectively, with 14 bases between them. Germline V gene sequence: CDR1 MGHRA, CDR2 YSYEKL. There are 14 residues in the CDR3.

CDR3: CATARGQDKETQYF. For the CDR3, the DNA is TGTGCCACCGCCCGAGGGCAAGACAAAGAGACCCAGTACTTC. The chain couples TRBV19 to TRBJ2-5; TRBD2 is a possible D gene (5 bases). Germline assignment: CDR1 LNHDA and CDR2 SQIVND (reference sequence). V was cut by 10 bases and J by 3 bases, with 18 bases left in between. This CDR3 region has 14 residues.

V gene TRBV9 combines with J gene TRBJ1-3; D gene uncertain. There are 15 residues in the CDR3. V lost 4 bases and J lost 0, with 11 bases in between. Germline CDR1 is SGDLS and CDR2 is YYNGEE. Here the CDR3 DNA reads TGTGCCAGCAGCCCTCGTTGGGCCTCTGGAAACACCATATATTTT. Its translation: CASSPRWASGNTIYF.

The chain has TRBV7-8 and TRBJ2-2, with TRBD1 matching over 8 bases. V shed 5 bases, J shed 7 bases, and the junction held 3 bases outside the gene matches. Germline-derived CDR1 and CDR2 are SGHVS and FQNEAQ. The length of the CDR3 is 13 residues. CDR3 region: CASSVQGVGELFF. The DNA for the CDR3 is TGTGCCAGCAGCGTACAGGGGGTCGGGGAGCTGTTTTTT.